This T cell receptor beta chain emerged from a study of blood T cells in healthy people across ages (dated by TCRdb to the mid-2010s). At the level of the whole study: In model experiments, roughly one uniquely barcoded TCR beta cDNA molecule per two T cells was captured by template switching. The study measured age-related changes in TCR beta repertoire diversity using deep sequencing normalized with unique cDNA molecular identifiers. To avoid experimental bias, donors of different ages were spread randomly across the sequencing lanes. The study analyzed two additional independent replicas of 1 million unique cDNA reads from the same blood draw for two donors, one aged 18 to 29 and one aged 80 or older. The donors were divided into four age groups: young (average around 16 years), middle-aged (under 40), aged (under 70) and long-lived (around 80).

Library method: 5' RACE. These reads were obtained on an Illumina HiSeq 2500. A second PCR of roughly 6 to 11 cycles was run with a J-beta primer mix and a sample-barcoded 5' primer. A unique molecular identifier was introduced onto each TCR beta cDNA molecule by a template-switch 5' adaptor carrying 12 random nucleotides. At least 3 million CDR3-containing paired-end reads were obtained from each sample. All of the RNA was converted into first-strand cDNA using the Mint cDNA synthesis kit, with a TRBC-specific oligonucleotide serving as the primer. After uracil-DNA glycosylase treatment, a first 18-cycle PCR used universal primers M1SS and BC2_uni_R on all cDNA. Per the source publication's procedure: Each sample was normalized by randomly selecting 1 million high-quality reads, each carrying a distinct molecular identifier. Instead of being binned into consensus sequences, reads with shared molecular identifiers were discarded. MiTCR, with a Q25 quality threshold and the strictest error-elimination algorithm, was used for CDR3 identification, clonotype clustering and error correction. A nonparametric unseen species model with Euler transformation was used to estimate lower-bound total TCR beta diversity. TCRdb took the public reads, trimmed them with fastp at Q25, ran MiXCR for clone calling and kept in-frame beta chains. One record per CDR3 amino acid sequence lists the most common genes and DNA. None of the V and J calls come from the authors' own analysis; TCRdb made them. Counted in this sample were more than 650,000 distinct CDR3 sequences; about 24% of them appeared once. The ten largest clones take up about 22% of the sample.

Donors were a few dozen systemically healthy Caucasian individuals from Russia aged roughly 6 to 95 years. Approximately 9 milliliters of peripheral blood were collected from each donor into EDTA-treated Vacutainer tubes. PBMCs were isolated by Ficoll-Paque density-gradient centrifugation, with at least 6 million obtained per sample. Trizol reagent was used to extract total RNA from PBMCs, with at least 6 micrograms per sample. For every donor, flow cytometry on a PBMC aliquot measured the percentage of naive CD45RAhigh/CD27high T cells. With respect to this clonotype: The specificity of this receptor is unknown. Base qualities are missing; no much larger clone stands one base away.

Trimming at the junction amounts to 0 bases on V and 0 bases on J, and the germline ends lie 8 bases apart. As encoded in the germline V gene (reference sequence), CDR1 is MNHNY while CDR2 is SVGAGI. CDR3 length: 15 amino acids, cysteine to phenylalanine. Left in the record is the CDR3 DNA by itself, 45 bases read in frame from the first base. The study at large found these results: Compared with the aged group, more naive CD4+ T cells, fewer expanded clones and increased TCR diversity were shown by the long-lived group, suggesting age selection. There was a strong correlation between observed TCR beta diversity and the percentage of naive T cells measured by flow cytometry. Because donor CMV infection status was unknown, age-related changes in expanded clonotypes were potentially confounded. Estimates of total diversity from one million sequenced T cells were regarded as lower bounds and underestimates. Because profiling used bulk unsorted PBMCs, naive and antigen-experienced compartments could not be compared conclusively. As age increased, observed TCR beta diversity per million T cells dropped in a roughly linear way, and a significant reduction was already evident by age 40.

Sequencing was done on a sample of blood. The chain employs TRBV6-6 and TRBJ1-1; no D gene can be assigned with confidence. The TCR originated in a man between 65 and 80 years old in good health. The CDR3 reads CASSYSRHLNTEAFF. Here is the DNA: TGTGCCAGCAGTTACTCGAGGCACCTGAACACTGAAGCTTTCTTT.